This section outlines one T cell receptor (beta chain) sequence together with its context. This entry belongs to a study of blood T cell repertoires in COVID-19. Study at large: The cDNA or gDNA used as material had been derived from T cells, B-cell-depleted T cells, or PBMCs.

This CDR3 region has 18 residues. Trimming cost V 1 base and J 3 bases; bases outside gene matches: 9. Germline CDR1 LNHDA, CDR2 SQIVND (reference sequence). TCRdb's copy holds only in-frame clones and misses some; the assay was immunoSEQ multiplex PCR. Of 130,000 to 150,000 clones in the sample, roughly nine tenths were seen once. The chain recombines TRBV19 with TRBJ2-6; 7 bases fit TRBD1. Sequencing input: peripheral blood. This clonotype was sampled from a woman aged 60 to 75 with active COVID-19. This chain's CDR3 is CASSIVETGFFGANVLTF. The CDR3 bases are TGTGCCAGTAGTATAGTGGAGACAGGGTTCTTTGGGGCCAACGTCCTGACTTTC.